This passage covers 27 T cell receptor beta chains from one sample sequenced in a study of blood T cell repertoires in COVID-19. Profiled with immunoSEQ multiplex PCR; TCRdb holds only in-frame clones, not every one. The sample contains 300,000 to 400,000 clones, roughly 85% of which appear only once. The sample was PBMCs or T cells enriched from blood (not recorded which). These receptors were taken from a woman between 25 and 40 years old who had been exposed to COVID-19.

This clone turned up a few times. The V call is TRBV10-2, the J call TRBJ2-7; 7 nucleotides line up with TRBD1. This CDR3 is built from 15 residues. Losses at the gene ends were 6 bases for V and 1 base for J; bases not matched to a gene: 9. Germline V gene lookup returns CDR1 WSHSY and CDR2 SAAADI. The CDR3 DNA reads as TGCGCCAGCAGCCCCGGGACAGATTATTCCTACGAGCAGTACTTC. It translates to CASSPGTDYSYEQYF.

This chain connects TRBV9 to TRBJ2-1; D unclear. Trimming stripped 0 bases from V and 0 bases from J, with 7 bases between. Germline CDR1 is SGDLS and CDR2 is YYNGEE. The length of the CDR3 is 15 residues. Here the CDR3 reads CASSVEENSYNEQFF. The CDR3 region has the DNA TGTGCCAGCAGCGTAGAGGAGAACTCCTACAATGAGCAGTTCTTC.

The chain uses TRBV30 and TRBJ1-2; 11 nucleotides line up with TRBD1. CDR3 size: 14 residues. CDR1 is GTSNPN, CDR2 SVGIG, per germline (reference sequence). The V and J ends lost 4 bases and 8 bases, in that order; junction bases with no gene match: 9. The CDR3 spells CAWTLGQGARGYTF. For the CDR3, the DNA is TGTGCCTGGACTCTCGGACAGGGGGCGCGAGGCTACACCTTC.

The CDR3 here is CASLGQGGNEQYF. The CDR3 nucleotides read TGTGCCAGCTTAGGACAGGGCGGTAACGAGCAGTACTTC. The V gene is TRBV28, the J gene TRBJ2-7, with 8 bases identical to TRBD1. The junction had 8 bases not matched to a gene; V was cut back by 8 bases and J by 5 bases. From germline, CDR1 is MDHEN and CDR2 SYDVKM. This CDR3 comprises 13 residues.

There are a few counts of this clone. CDR3 region: CASSFGAVTEAFF. As DNA, the CDR3 is TGTGCCAGCAGCTTCGGTGCGGTCACTGAAGCTTTCTTT. The gene calls are TRBV11-3 and TRBJ1-1, with no clear D. The CDR3 totals 13 residues. Looked up from germline, CDR1 is SGHNT and CDR2 is YENEEA. Trimming shortened V by 3 bases and J by 4 bases, and 9 bases separated the two germline ends.

The chain couples TRBV19 to TRBJ2-3; 7 bases match TRBD2. Trimming cost V 5 bases and J 0 bases; bases outside gene matches: 8. CDR1 is LNHDA, CDR2 SQIVND, per germline (reference sequence). The CDR3 runs to 16 residues. The CDR3 region has the DNA TGTGCCAGTAGTCCCCCCCGGGGGGAGAGCACAGATACGCAGTATTTT. As protein: CASSPPRGESTDTQYF.

V usage is TRBV28 and J usage is TRBJ2-4; D remains unclear. The V gene's germline CDR1 is MDHEN and CDR2 SYDVKM. Trimming stripped 3 bases from V and 3 bases from J, with 15 bases between. The CDR3 contains 16 residues. The CDR3 loop reads CASSLAQITLKNIQYF. The CDR3 DNA reads as TGTGCCAGCAGTTTGGCCCAGATTACCCTCAAAAACATTCAGTACTTC. Together with reference TRBV28 and TRBJ2-4, the CDR3 gives the full variable domain: DVKVTQSSRYLVKRTGEKVFLECVQDMDHENMFWYRQDPGLGLRLIYFSYDVKMKEKGDIPEGYSVSREKKERFSLILESASTNQTSMYLCASSLAQITLKNIQYFGAGTRLSVL.

This rearrangement joins TRBV5-5 to TRBJ1-3; perhaps TRBD1 as D (5 bases). This CDR3 is 16 amino acids long. Germline V gene sequence: CDR1 SGHKS, CDR2 YYEKEE (reference sequence). Trimming took 4 bases from V and 0 from J, leaving 14 bases between them. CDR3 sequence: CASSEWTYYSGNTIYF. The CDR3 DNA follows: TGTGCCAGCAGCGAATGGACATATTACTCTGGAAACACCATATATTTT.

The chain has TRBV27 and TRBJ1-4; D perhaps matches TRBD1 (5 bases). V was pared by 2 bases and J by 7 bases, with 11 bases between. There are 14 residues in the CDR3. Per the germline V gene, CDR1 is MNHEY and CDR2 is SMNVEV (reference sequence). The CDR3 loop reads CASSLGGLGEKLFF. DNA of the CDR3: TGTGCCAGCAGTTTAGGGGGGTTGGGTGAAAAACTGTTTTTT.

V is TRBV28 and J is TRBJ1-2; 10 positions agree with TRBD1. Germline loops: CDR1 MDHEN, CDR2 SYDVKM. The CDR3 totals 16 residues. V lost 3 bases, J lost 6 bases, and 10 bases stayed unmatched. This CDR3 is CASSFPKADRGHGYTF. The CDR3 DNA reads as TGTGCCAGCAGTTTCCCTAAAGCCGACAGGGGGCATGGCTACACCTTC.

The chain couples TRBV5-1 to TRBJ2-2; D may be TRBD1 (5 bases). The CDR3 spans 14 residues. Germline V gene lookup returns CDR1 SGHRS and CDR2 YFSETQ. V gave up 1 base and J gave up 6 bases, with 10 bases separating them. CDR3 DNA: TGCGCCAGCAGCTTGCAGGCAGGGCCCGGGGAGCTGTTTTTT. Protein: CASSLQAGPGELFF. The whole variable domain, remainder taken from reference TRBV5-1 and TRBJ2-2, is KAGVTQTPRYLIKTRGQQVTLSCSPISGHRSVSWYQQTPGQGLQFLFEYFSETQRNKGNFPGRFSGRQFSNSRSEMNVSTLELGDSALYLCASSLQAGPGELFFGEGSRLTVL.

The table lists this clone with a count of one. CDR3 coding DNA: TGCGCCAGCAGGGGGGACTACGAGACCCAAGAGACCCAGTACTTC. Its protein is CASRGDYETQETQYF. This chain links TRBV5-1 with TRBJ2-5, with 7 bases identical to TRBD2. Germline V lookup: CDR1 SGHRS, CDR2 YFSETQ. With V trimmed by 5 bases and J by 1 base, 8 bases remained unmatched. The CDR3 totals 15 residues.

The chain couples TRBV11-2 to TRBJ1-2; D is perhaps TRBD1 (6 bases). CDR1 and CDR2 (germline): SGHAT, FQNNGV. V lost 5 bases and J lost 5, with 18 bases in between. This CDR3 is 15 amino acids long. CDR3 protein: CASSLPQGWGYGYTF. DNA of the CDR3: TGTGCCAGCAGCCTACCACAGGGCTGGGGATATGGCTACACCTTC.

This clone was found a few times. The chain combines TRBV5-1 with TRBJ2-1; maybe TRBD1 (5 bases). V lost 4 bases and J 5 bases, leaving 10 bases between the germline ends. Per the germline V gene, CDR1 is SGHRS and CDR2 is YFSETQ. The CDR3 has 13 residues. CDR3 residues: CASSIVRDNEQFF. The CDR3 region has the DNA TGCGCCAGCAGCATCGTCAGGGACAATGAGCAGTTCTTC.

This clone was recorded once. The gene calls are TRBV7-9 and TRBJ1-2; D may be TRBD1 (5 bases). CDR1 is SEHNR, CDR2 FQNEAQ, per germline (reference sequence). V lost 4 bases, J lost 1 base, and 13 bases lay in between. The length of the CDR3 is 15 residues. The CDR3 spells CASSSGGAINYGYTF. CDR3 coding DNA: TGTGCCAGCAGCTCAGGCGGGGCTATTAACTATGGCTACACCTTC.

The gene calls are TRBV10-2 and TRBJ2-7, with TRBD1 identical over 8 bases. The CDR3 has 14 residues. V lost 5 bases, J lost 3 bases, and 6 bases stayed unmatched. The germline gives CDR1 WSHSY, CDR2 SAAADI. The CDR3 nucleotides are TGCGCCAGCAGTCCGAAAGGACAGGGCTACGAGCAGTACTTC. Its protein is CASSPKGQGYEQYF.

V is TRBV30 and J is TRBJ2-7; D gene unclear. CDR1 is GTSNPN and CDR2 is SVGIG in the germline V gene (reference sequence). The CDR3 consists of 13 residues. V gave up 0 bases and J gave up 5 bases, with 11 bases separating them. The CDR3 region has the DNA TGTGCCTGGAGTGTAACGCGATCCCACGAGCAGTACTTC. Its protein product is CAWSVTRSHEQYF.

The V and J genes are TRBV30 and TRBJ1-2; no reliable D call. From germline, CDR1 is GTSNPN and CDR2 SVGIG (reference sequence). Trimming shortened V by 4 bases and J by 5 bases, and 20 bases separated the two germline ends. The CDR3 runs to 15 residues. CDR3 nucleotide sequence: TGTGCCTGGATCCTCCGGGCTCCGAGAGGGTATGGCTACACCTTC. This translates into CAWILRAPRGYGYTF.

The chain couples TRBV3-1 (or the pseudogene TRBV3-2) to TRBJ1-2; the D gene is possibly TRBD1 (6 bases). Germline V gene lookup returns CDR1 LGHDT and CDR2 YNNKEL (reference sequence). The CDR3 sequence is 15 residues long. The ends were cut back, 1 base at V and 2 bases at J, with 11 bases in the middle. CDR3 amino acids: CASSQAAQGNYGYTF. CDR3 DNA: TGTGCCAGCAGCCAAGCTGCGCAGGGGAACTATGGCTACACCTTC.

The J gene is TRBJ1-2, the V gene TRBV30; 8 bases fit TRBD1. The CDR3 has 15 amino acids. V shed 5 bases, J shed 3 bases, and the junction held 11 bases outside the gene matches. Germline V gene sequence: CDR1 GTSNPN, CDR2 SVGIG (reference sequence). CDR3 in DNA: TGTGCCTGGGATACCGGGACAGGTGACGACTATGGCTACACCTTC. This encodes CAWDTGTGDDYGYTF.

This rearrangement joins TRBV14 to TRBJ1-1, with no clear D. CDR3 size: 14 residues. The V and J ends lost 5 bases and 1 base respectively, with 11 bases between them. The V gene's germline CDR1 is SGHDN and CDR2 FVKESK. The CDR3 nucleotides read TGTGCCAGCAGCTCCAGGCCTGGGAACACTGAAGCTTTCTTT. Encoded protein: CASSSRPGNTEAFF.

A few counts support this clone. This rearrangement joins TRBV27 to TRBJ2-7; tentative D call: TRBD2 (6 bases). This CDR3 is 14 amino acids long. Germline-derived CDR1 and CDR2 are MNHEY and SMNVEV (reference sequence). Trimming removed 4 bases at V and 7 bases at J, with 17 bases between. For the CDR3, the DNA is TGTGCCAGCAGTTCGGACGTCGTAGGAGGGGAGCAGTACTTC. Translation: CASSSDVVGGEQYF.

This rearrangement joins TRBV21-1 to TRBJ1-1. TRBV21-1 is a known pseudogene. The CDR3 loop spans 14 amino acids. The CDR3 here is CASSKGRGSVLAFF. The CDR3 bases are TGTGCCAGCAGCAAAGGTAGAGGCAGCGTTTTAGCTTTCTTT.

This CDR3 reads CATSRDSGYEQYF. The DNA for the CDR3 is TGTGCCACCAGCAGAGACTCCGGCTACGAGCAGTACTTC. The chain links TRBV15 to TRBJ2-7, with D unclear. The germline V gene has CDR1 LNHNV and CDR2 YYDKDF (reference sequence). There are 13 residues in the CDR3. V lost 0 bases and J lost 3, with 6 bases in between.

The rearrangement uses TRBV5-1 and TRBJ2-2, with a possible D match to TRBD1 (6 bases). V was shortened by 2 bases and J by 4 bases, with 12 bases between the two germline ends. This CDR3 has 15 amino acids. Germline lookup yields CDR1 SGHRS and CDR2 YFSETQ. CDR3 coding DNA: TGCGCCAGCAGCTTCGGGACAATCACCACCGGGGAGCTGTTTTTT. Its protein product is CASSFGTITTGELFF.

This clone was recorded only once. The chain has TRBV5-1 and TRBJ2-5; possibly TRBD2 for D (6 bases). This CDR3 spans 15 amino acids. The V gene's germline CDR1 is SGHRS and CDR2 YFSETQ. V shed 2 bases and J shed 5 bases, with 16 bases lying between them. Here the CDR3 DNA reads TGCGCCAGCAGCTTAAGCGGGTCGACGGCTGAGACCCAGTACTTC. As protein: CASSLSGSTAETQYF.

This chain uses TRBV7-8 with TRBJ1-3; D remains unclear. The CDR3 has 17 amino acids. Germline V gene data show CDR1 as SGHVS and CDR2 as FQNEAQ. V was shortened by 1 base and J by 0 bases, with 13 bases between the two germline ends. The CDR3 here is CASSLVSSISSGNTIYF. The CDR3 nucleotides are TGTGCCAGCAGCTTAGTCTCCTCAATTAGCTCTGGAAACACCATATATTTT.